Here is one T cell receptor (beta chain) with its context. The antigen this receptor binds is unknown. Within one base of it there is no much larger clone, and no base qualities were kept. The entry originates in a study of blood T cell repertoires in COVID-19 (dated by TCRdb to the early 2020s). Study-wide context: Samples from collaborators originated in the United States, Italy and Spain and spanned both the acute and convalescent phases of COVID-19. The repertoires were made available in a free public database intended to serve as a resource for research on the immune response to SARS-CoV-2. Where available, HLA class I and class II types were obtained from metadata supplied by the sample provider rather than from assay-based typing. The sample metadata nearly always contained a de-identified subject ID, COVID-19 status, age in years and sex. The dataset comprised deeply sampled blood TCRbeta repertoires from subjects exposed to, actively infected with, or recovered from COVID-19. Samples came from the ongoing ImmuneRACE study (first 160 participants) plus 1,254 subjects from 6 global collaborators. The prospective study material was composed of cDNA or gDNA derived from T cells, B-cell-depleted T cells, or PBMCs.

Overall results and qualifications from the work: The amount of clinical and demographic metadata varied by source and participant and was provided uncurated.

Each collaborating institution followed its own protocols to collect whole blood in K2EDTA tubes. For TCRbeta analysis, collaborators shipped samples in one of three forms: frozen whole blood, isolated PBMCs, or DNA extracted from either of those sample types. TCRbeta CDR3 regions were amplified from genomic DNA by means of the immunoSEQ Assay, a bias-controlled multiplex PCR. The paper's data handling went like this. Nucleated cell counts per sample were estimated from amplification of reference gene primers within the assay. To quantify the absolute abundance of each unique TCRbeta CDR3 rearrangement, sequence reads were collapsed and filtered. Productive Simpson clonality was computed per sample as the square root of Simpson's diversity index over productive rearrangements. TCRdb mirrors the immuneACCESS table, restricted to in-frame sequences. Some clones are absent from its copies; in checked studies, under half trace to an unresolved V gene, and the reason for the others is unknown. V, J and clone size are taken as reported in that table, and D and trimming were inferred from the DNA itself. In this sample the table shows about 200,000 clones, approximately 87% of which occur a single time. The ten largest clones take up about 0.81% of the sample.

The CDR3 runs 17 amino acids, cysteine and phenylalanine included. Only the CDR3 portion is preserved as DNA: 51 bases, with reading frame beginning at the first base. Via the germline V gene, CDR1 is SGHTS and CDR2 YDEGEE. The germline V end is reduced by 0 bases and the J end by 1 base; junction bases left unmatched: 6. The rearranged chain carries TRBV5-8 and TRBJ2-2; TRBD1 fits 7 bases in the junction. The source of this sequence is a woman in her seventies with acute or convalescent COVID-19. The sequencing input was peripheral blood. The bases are TGTGCCAGCAGCTTGGTTTTAGGGACAGTGAACACCGGGGAGCTGTTTTTT. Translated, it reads CASSLVLGTVNTGELFF. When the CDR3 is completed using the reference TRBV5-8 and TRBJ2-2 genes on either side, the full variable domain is EAGVTQSPTHLIKTRGQQATLRCSPISGHTSVYWYQQALGLGLQFLLWYDEGEERNRGNFPPRFSGRQFPNYSSELNVNALELEDSALYLCASSLVLGTVNTGELFFGEGSRLTVL.